The clone carrying this T cell receptor beta chain was picked up one time. This record comes from a study of blood T cells in healthy people across ages. With a J-beta primer mix and a sample-barcoded 5' primer, a second PCR ran about 6 to 11 cycles. MiXCR was run by TCRdb on the 5' RACE reads, yielding one entry per CDR3 protein. The sample has 760,000 or so distinct CDR3 sequences; 20% to 25% are singletons. The same specimen was also included in a second study, on T cells of mothers and their children.

The material sequenced was blood. The receptor comes from a boy aged 5 to 17 in good health.

The CDR3 reads CSALGTSGSPITDTQYF. CDR3 nucleotides: TGCAGTGCCTTAGGGACTAGCGGGAGCCCCATTACAGATACGCAGTATTTT. This chain joins TRBV20-1 and TRBJ2-3; 14 bases align to TRBD2. Germline V gene lookup returns CDR1 DFQATT and CDR2 SNEGSKA (reference sequence). With 6 bases clipped from V and 3 bases from J, the junction kept 11 bases outside the gene matches. The CDR3 consists of 17 residues.